The 19 T cell receptor beta chains below all came from one sample that was sequenced in a study of blood T cells in healthy people across ages. It was with a sample-barcoded 5' primer and a J-beta primer mix that a second PCR of about 6 to 12 cycles was run. TCRdb analysed the 5' RACE reads with MiXCR anew, one entry per CDR3 protein. Among approximately 800,000 distinct CDR3 sequences listed, about 25% were seen once. The sample was also reused in another study, on T cells of mothers and their children.

The sample comprised blood. These receptors all stem from a boy younger than 18 in good health.

A note on this clonotype: A much larger clonotype is one base distant, so this may be a read error. This chain links TRBV4-3 with TRBJ1-4, with D unresolved. The CDR3 runs to 17 residues. Trimming removed 1 base from V and 1 base from J, with 13 bases in between. Germline values: CDR1 LGHNA, CDR2 YSLEER. Here the CDR3 reads CASSQGRREVTNEKLFF. DNA of the CDR3: TGCGCCAGCAGCCAAGGGCGGCGGGAAGTAACTAATGAAAAACTGTTTTTT.

V and J are TRBV6-5 and TRBJ2-1; 12 nucleotides align to TRBD2. V lost 1 base, J lost 2 bases, and 0 bases stayed unmatched. The CDR3 consists of 16 residues. The V gene's germline CDR1 is MNHEY and CDR2 SVGAGI. The CDR3 nucleotides are TGTGCCAGCAGTTACTGGACTAGCGGGACCTACAATGAGCAGTTCTTC. This translates into CASSYWTSGTYNEQFF.

In this sample, this clonotype turned up once. The chain links TRBV20-1 to TRBJ1-5; weak D call: TRBD1 (6 bases). There are 14 residues in the CDR3. V shed 4 bases and J shed 0 bases, with 10 bases lying between them. In germline, CDR1 is DFQATT, CDR2 SNEGSKA (reference sequence). The CDR3 DNA follows: TGCAGTGCTAAATTGACAGGTAGCAATCAGCCCCAGCATTTT. Translating gives CSAKLTGSNQPQHF.

The rearrangement links TRBV7-8 to TRBJ2-1; 7 bases are shared with TRBD1. The CDR3 totals 15 residues. Trimming took 6 bases from V and 7 from J; bases not matched to a gene: 12. Germline V gene sequence: CDR1 SGHVS, CDR2 FQNEAQ. CDR3 amino acids: CASRGIPTGLNEQFF. The CDR3 DNA follows: TGTGCCAGCAGGGGAATCCCGACAGGGTTAAATGAGCAGTTCTTC.

V is TRBV5-1 and J is TRBJ1-4; the D is unclear. The length of the CDR3 is 15 residues. With 0 bases removed from V and 5 bases from J, the gap between germline ends came to 11 bases. CDR1 and CDR2 from the germline V gene are SGHRS and YFSETQ. The CDR3 is CASSLVGRLNEKLFF. CDR3 DNA sequence: TGCGCCAGCAGCTTGGTCGGGAGGCTCAATGAAAAACTGTTTTTT.

The chain is built from TRBV20-1 and TRBJ2-3, with a weak D call TRBD2 (6 bases). This CDR3 has 15 residues. V was pared by 0 bases and J by 1 base, with 11 bases between. The germline gives CDR1 DFQATT, CDR2 SNEGSKA (reference sequence). CDR3 DNA: TGCAGTGCTAGAGATGCTGAGCGGGGCACAGATACGCAGTATTTT. Encoded protein: CSARDAERGTDTQYF.

This sequence joins TRBV6-2 or TRBV6-3 and TRBJ2-2, with 9 nucleotides matching TRBD1. The V and J ends lost 5 bases and 1 base, in that order; junction bases with no gene match: 5. Germline V gene sequence: CDR1 MNHEY, CDR2 SVGEGT. This CDR3 is 16 amino acids long. The chain's CDR3 is CASSPRTGENTGELFF. CDR3 DNA: TGTGCCAGCAGTCCCCGGACAGGGGAGAACACCGGGGAGCTGTTTTTT.

This sequence joins TRBV20-1 and TRBJ1-1, with no clear D. The CDR3 totals 14 residues. With 5 bases removed from V and 4 bases from J, the gap between germline ends came to 17 bases. Per the germline V gene, CDR1 is DFQATT and CDR2 is SNEGSKA (reference sequence). CDR3 region: CSALAVLKGTEAFF. DNA of the CDR3: TGCAGTGCTCTCGCTGTACTTAAAGGCACTGAAGCTTTCTTT.

This clonotype was counted between two and nine times. CDR3 sequence (DNA): TGTGCCTTTTCCCGGACAGGGAGGGAGACCCAGTACTTC. Encoded protein: CAFSRTGRETQYF. The chain recombines TRBV30 with TRBJ2-5; 8 bases are a match to TRBD1. V gave up 7 bases and J gave up 5 bases; unmatched junction bases: 9. This CDR3 has 13 amino acids. Germline V lookup: CDR1 GTSNPN, CDR2 SVGIG (reference sequence).

This clonotype was observed a few times. The chain couples TRBV29-1 to TRBJ2-2, with D perhaps given as TRBD1 or TRBD2 (5 bases each). V lost 6 bases to trimming and J lost 7 bases, with 12 bases between them. The CDR3 contains 12 residues. The germline gives CDR1 SQVTM, CDR2 ANQGSEA. CDR3 DNA sequence: TGCAGCGTAAACGAGGGGTACGGGGAGCTGTTTTTT. This codes for CSVNEGYGELFF.

Only a few counts were recorded for this clonotype. J is TRBJ1-2 and V is TRBV6-1; D is uncertain. CDR3 length: 13 amino acids. With 5 bases removed from V and 3 bases from J, the gap between germline ends came to 10 bases. Germline-derived CDR1 and CDR2 are MNHNS and SASEGT. CDR3 in DNA: TGTGCCAGCAGTTTCCGGGCCTACTATGGCTACACCTTC. Its translation: CASSFRAYYGYTF.

The rearrangement joins TRBV28 to TRBJ2-3; D perhaps matches TRBD1 (6 bases). CDR3 length equals 16 residues. Germline CDR1 is MDHEN and CDR2 is SYDVKM. With 4 bases removed from V and 0 bases from J, the gap between germline ends came to 14 bases. The CDR3 loop reads CASSSQGISSTDTQYF. The CDR3 DNA follows: TGTGCCAGCAGTTCCCAGGGGATTTCTAGCACAGATACGCAGTATTTT.

In this sample, this clonotype turned up a few times. The chain uses TRBV2 and TRBJ2-5; D is unclear. V shed 3 bases and J shed 0 bases, with 5 bases lying between them. Germline V gene data show CDR1 as SNHLY and CDR2 as FYNNEI. There are 13 residues in the CDR3. The CDR3 nucleotides read TGTGCCAGCAGTGACAAGAACCAAGAGACCCAGTACTTC. Amino acids: CASSDKNQETQYF.

The rearrangement joins TRBV6-1 to TRBJ1-1; unclear D gene. CDR1 is MNHNS and CDR2 is SASEGT in the germline V gene. This CDR3 is built from 14 residues. Trimming took 1 base from V and 3 from J, leaving 9 bases between them. CDR3 region: CASSEVGIDTEAFF. CDR3 bases: TGTGCCAGCAGTGAAGTGGGAATTGACACTGAAGCTTTCTTT.

CDR3 loop: CASSLGQLEAFF. CDR3 in DNA: TGTGCCAGCAGCTTAGGGCAGTTAGAAGCTTTCTTT. J is TRBJ1-1 and V is TRBV13, with D hard to call. The CDR3 has 12 residues. V dropped 0 bases and J dropped 8 bases, with 7 bases sitting between them. Germline CDR1 and CDR2: PRHDT and FYEKMQ (reference sequence).

This clonotype was detected a few times. V usage is TRBV5-1 and J usage is TRBJ2-7; 11 bases line up with TRBD1. The V segment lost 4 bases and the J segment 5 bases; nucleotides outside the gene matches: 8. The CDR3 is made up of 15 amino acids. Germline-derived CDR1 and CDR2 are SGHRS and YFSETQ. CDR3 nucleotide sequence: TGCGCCAGCAGCACACGGACAGGGGGCGACGACGAGCAGTACTTC. Amino acid sequence: CASSTRTGGDDEQYF.

The chain is built from TRBV18 and TRBJ2-5; 7 nucleotides line up with TRBD2. The better agreement between TRBJ2-7 and the DNA end casts doubt on the J call. Germline assignment: CDR1 KGHSH and CDR2 LQKENI. This CDR3 region has 16 residues. Here the CDR3 reads CASSPSLAENSYEQYF. The DNA for the CDR3 is TGTGCCAGCTCACCATCCCTAGCGGAGAACTCCTACGAGCAGTACTTC.

The chain uses TRBV10-3 and TRBJ2-7, with 8 bases fitting TRBD1. J was trimmed by 0 bases and V by 10 bases; bases with no gene match: 11. The germline gives CDR1 ENHRY, CDR2 SYGVKD. The CDR3 contains 15 residues. The CDR3 here is CATAWTGTSSYEQYF. In DNA, the CDR3 is TGTGCCACGGCATGGACAGGGACAAGCTCCTACGAGCAGTACTTC.

The chain joins TRBV20-1 to TRBJ2-2; possible D gene TRBD1, 5 bases. The CDR3 loop spans 12 amino acids. Germline lookup yields CDR1 DFQATT and CDR2 SNEGSKA (reference sequence). V shed 6 bases and J shed 7 bases, with 12 bases lying between them. CDR3 nucleotide sequence: TGCAGTGCGAAAAGGGGTTTCGGGGAGCTGTTTTTT. Translating gives CSAKRGFGELFF.